The 29 T cell receptor beta chains given below trace back to one sample, sequenced in a study of blood T cell repertoires in COVID-19. Using immunoSEQ multiplex PCR, the repertoire was profiled, and TCRdb retains in-frame clones only, with some absent. The sample has about 320,000 clones, roughly 85% seen once. Sequencing input: peripheral blood. The receptors stem from a human donor in a cohort sampled during active COVID-19.

The chain recombines TRBV19 with TRBJ2-6; 8 bases align to TRBD1. J was trimmed by 0 bases and V by 5 bases; bases with no gene match: 6. The CDR3 is made up of 17 amino acids. The germline CDR1 and CDR2 sequences are LNHDA and SQIVND (reference sequence). The CDR3 region is CASSAGTGSSGANVLTF. The CDR3 DNA follows: TGTGCCAGTAGTGCCGGGACAGGCAGCTCTGGGGCCAACGTCCTGACTTTC.

The chain carries TRBV5-1 and TRBJ2-5; 14 bases agree with TRBD2. The CDR3 consists of 16 residues. CDR1 and CDR2 (germline): SGHRS, YFSETQ. V trimming: 4 bases; J trimming: 4 bases; junction bases outside the gene matches: 6. CDR3: CASSPTSGGGRETQYF. The CDR3 DNA is TGCGCCAGCAGCCCGACTAGCGGGGGGGGTCGAGAGACCCAGTACTTC. Looking up the rest from reference TRBV5-1 and TRBJ2-5 gives the full variable domain: KAGVTQTPRYLIKTRGQQVTLSCSPISGHRSVSWYQQTPGQGLQFLFEYFSETQRNKGNFPGRFSGRQFSNSRSEMNVSTLELGDSALYLCASSPTSGGGRETQYFGPGTRLLVL.

This clone was picked up a small number of times. The rearrangement uses TRBV7-9 and TRBJ2-7; the D gene is possibly TRBD2 (6 bases). Per germline, CDR1 SEHNR and CDR2 FQNEAQ (reference sequence). This CDR3 spans 12 amino acids. Deletions cut 8 bases from V and 5 bases from J, with 13 bases between. The CDR3 sequence: CASGWRDNEQYF. Here the CDR3 DNA reads TGTGCCAGCGGATGGCGGGATAACGAGCAGTACTTC.

This rearrangement joins TRBV30 to TRBJ1-4, with 7 nucleotides matching TRBD1. With 6 bases clipped from V and 5 bases from J, the junction kept 6 bases outside the gene matches. CDR3 size: 13 residues. CDR1 is GTSNPN, CDR2 SVGIG, per germline (reference sequence). The CDR3 DNA reads as TGTGCCTGCCTGCAGGGGGGCAATGAAAAACTGTTTTTT. Its protein is CACLQGGNEKLFF.

This clone was counted between two and nine times. The rearrangement uses TRBV19 and TRBJ1-1; a weak D match, TRBD1 (6 bases). Looked up from germline, CDR1 is LNHDA and CDR2 is SQIVND (reference sequence). V lost 4 bases to trimming and J lost 0 bases, with 12 bases between them. The CDR3 runs to 15 residues. The CDR3 sequence: CASSKPGGMNTEAFF. CDR3 bases: TGTGCCAGTAGTAAGCCGGGGGGCATGAACACTGAAGCTTTCTTT.

At least ten counts were recorded for this clone. The chain combines TRBV12-3 or TRBV12-4 with TRBJ2-1, with D unclear. The CDR3 sequence is 13 residues long. The germline V and J ends were trimmed by 3 bases and 4 bases, with 7 bases remaining between them. In nucleotides, the CDR3 is TGTGCCAGCAGTTTGATTAGTTACAATGAGCAGTTCTTC. It codes for CASSLISYNEQFF.

This clone has only a few counts. The chain links TRBV7-8 to TRBJ2-7; D remains unclear. The germline gives CDR1 SGHVS, CDR2 FQNEAQ. The V gene lost 1 base and the J gene lost 3 bases, with 10 bases spanning the gap. The CDR3 loop spans 14 amino acids. CDR3: CASSLGARHYEQYF. CDR3 nucleotides: TGTGCCAGCAGCTTAGGAGCGCGTCACTACGAGCAGTACTTC.

The rearrangement uses TRBV3-1 (or the pseudogene TRBV3-2) and TRBJ1-2; TRBD1 might be the D (5 bases). The CDR3 runs to 15 residues. Germline-derived CDR1 and CDR2 are LGHDT and YNNKEL (reference sequence). V lost 4 bases and J 2 bases, leaving 14 bases between the germline ends. Written as DNA, the CDR3 is TGTGCCAGCAGCCCCCTCGGGGGGTACAACTATGGCTACACCTTC. This gives the protein CASSPLGGYNYGYTF.

The chain is built from TRBV24-1 and TRBJ2-3, with 10 bases aligning to TRBD2. The ends lost 9 bases at V and 6 bases at J; junction bases unmatched: 5. This CDR3 has 13 residues. Germline CDR1 KGHDR, CDR2 SFDVKD. The CDR3 DNA is TGTGCCACCCAGCGGGGGGGCCGGGATACGCAGTATTTT. Its protein is CATQRGGRDTQYF.

This clone was seen only a few times. The chain uses TRBV10-3 and TRBJ1-5; tentatively, D is TRBD1 (5 bases). Germline loops: CDR1 ENHRY, CDR2 SYGVKD. The CDR3 has 14 amino acids. V shed 4 bases and J shed 2 bases, with 9 bases lying between them. The CDR3 spells CAISATRGNQPQHF. CDR3 sequence (DNA): TGTGCCATCAGTGCCACCAGGGGCAATCAGCCCCAGCATTTT.

The table lists this clone with a count of one. The rearrangement joins TRBV19 to TRBJ2-3; 7 bases are a match to TRBD1. The trim removed 8 bases at V and 9 bases at J, leaving 5 bases unmatched. The CDR3 has 11 amino acids. CDR1 and CDR2 from the germline V gene are LNHDA and SQIVND (reference sequence). CDR3 residues: CASGDSFTQYF. In DNA form, the CDR3 reads TGTGCCAGTGGGGACAGCTTCACGCAGTATTTT.

The J gene is TRBJ2-7, the V gene TRBV18; 8 positions agree with TRBD2. Germline values: CDR1 KGHSH, CDR2 LQKENI. The CDR3 is 15 amino acids. The trim removed 3 bases at V and 4 bases at J, leaving 8 bases unmatched. CDR3 loop: CASSPSGSGGYEQYF. CDR3 coding DNA: TGTGCCAGCTCACCCTCGGGGAGCGGGGGATACGAGCAGTACTTC.

The V call is TRBV2, the J call TRBJ2-3; D may be TRBD2 (7 bases). CDR1 SNHLY and CDR2 FYNNEI come from the germline V gene. The CDR3 is 17 residues long. V was trimmed by 3 bases and J by 8 bases, leaving 24 bases between them. The CDR3 DNA sequence: TGTGCCAGCAGTGACCTCCCTCTGTCCCGGGGGGCCGGTACGCAGTATTTT. Translated: CASSDLPLSRGAGTQYF.

The V and J genes are TRBV7-2 and TRBJ2-1, with 7 nucleotides matching TRBD1. V shed 5 bases and J 1 base; nucleotides not matched to a gene: 5. Looked up from germline, CDR1 is SGHTA and CDR2 is FQGNSA. CDR3 length: 15 amino acids. The CDR3 loop reads CASSLEGASYNEQFF. The CDR3 DNA sequence: TGTGCCAGCAGCCTCGAGGGGGCATCCTACAATGAGCAGTTCTTC.

This clone was found once. The chain uses TRBV20-1 and TRBJ2-2; perhaps TRBD1 as D (5 bases). CDR1 DFQATT and CDR2 SNEGSKA come from the germline V gene (reference sequence). V lost 3 bases to trimming and J lost 2 bases, with 13 bases between them. The CDR3 loop spans 15 amino acids. CDR3 amino acids: CSASSPGINTGELFF. The CDR3, as DNA: TGCAGTGCTAGTTCACCAGGGATAAACACCGGGGAGCTGTTTTTT.

This clone occurred once. J is TRBJ1-3 and V is TRBV6-5; D may be TRBD1 (5 bases). The CDR3 consists of 14 residues. Germline V gives CDR1 MNHEY, CDR2 SVGAGI. V lost 7 bases and J 0 bases, leaving 10 bases between the germline ends. The DNA of the CDR3 is TGTGCCAGCACCCCAGGGTCCTCTGGAAACACCATATATTTT. Protein sequence: CASTPGSSGNTIYF.

The chain employs TRBV11-2 and TRBJ1-2; D remains unclear. V lost 5 bases and J lost 5, with 12 bases in between. In germline, CDR1 is SGHAT, CDR2 FQNNGV. The CDR3 runs 13 residues. The CDR3 DNA sequence: TGTGCCAGCAGCCCGACGGAGACTTATGGCTACACCTTC. It encodes CASSPTETYGYTF. The variable domain in full, completed from reference TRBV11-2 and TRBJ1-2, reads EAGVAQSPRYKIIEKRQSVAFWCNPISGHATLYWYQQILGQGPKLLIQFQNNGVVDDSQLPKDRFSAERLKGVDSTLKIQPAKLEDSAVYLCASSPTETYGYTFGSGTRLTVV.

This chain links TRBV2 with TRBJ1-3; no clear D gene. Trimming shortened V by 6 bases and J by 1 base, and 13 bases separated the two germline ends. Germline V gene data show CDR1 as SNHLY and CDR2 as FYNNEI. The CDR3 length is 15 residues. CDR3 coding DNA: TGTGCCAGCAGGGACGGGAGACAATCTGGAAACACCATATATTTT. This translates into CASRDGRQSGNTIYF.

This clone was recorded once. The chain employs TRBV27 and TRBJ2-7; 7 bases line up with TRBD1. V shed 3 bases and J 7 bases; nucleotides not matched to a gene: 6. Germline loops: CDR1 MNHEY, CDR2 SMNVEV (reference sequence). This CDR3 has 13 amino acids. CDR3: CASSFLRQGEQYF. The CDR3 DNA reads TGTGCCAGCAGTTTCCTGAGACAGGGAGAGCAGTACTTC.

The chain joins TRBV3-1 (or the pseudogene TRBV3-2) to TRBJ2-1, with a tentative D call TRBD1 (6 bases). The CDR3 loop spans 15 amino acids. Germline CDR1 reads LGHDT; CDR2 reads YNNKEL (reference sequence). Trimming took 0 bases from V and 2 from J, leaving 8 bases between them. CDR3 amino acids: CASSQDAGAYNEQFF. In nucleotides, the CDR3 is TGTGCCAGCAGCCAAGATGCAGGGGCCTACAATGAGCAGTTCTTC.

The V and J genes are TRBV19 and TRBJ1-1, with 7 bases lining up with TRBD1. CDR1 and CDR2 from the germline V gene are LNHDA and SQIVND (reference sequence). With V trimmed by 1 base and J by 6 bases, 5 bases remained unmatched. CDR3 length: 14 residues. The CDR3 nucleotides are TGTGCCAGTAGTATAGGACAGGGAAACTCTGAAGCTTTCTTT. Encoded protein: CASSIGQGNSEAFF.

The J gene is TRBJ2-7, the V gene TRBV12-3 or TRBV12-4; 9 nucleotides align to TRBD1. The ends lost 6 bases at V and 8 bases at J; junction bases unmatched: 8. The CDR3 length is 13 residues. The CDR3 nucleotides are TGTGCCAGCAGCCGAAGGACAGGGGTTAAGCAGTACTTC. This codes for CASSRRTGVKQYF.

This chain uses TRBV5-6 with TRBJ1-1; D is unclear. The V end was cut by 0 bases, the J end by 4 bases, with 7 bases between. Germline V lookup: CDR1 SGHDT, CDR2 YYEEEE. CDR3 length: 13 residues. The CDR3 loop reads CASSLAGSTEAFF. Written as DNA, the CDR3 is TGTGCCAGCAGCTTGGCGGGGTCCACTGAAGCTTTCTTT. The whole variable domain, filled in from reference TRBV5-6 and TRBJ1-1, reads DAGVTQSPTHLIKTRGQQVTLRCSPKSGHDTVSWYQQALGQGPQFIFQYYEEEERQRGNFPDRFSGHQFPNYSSELNVNALLLGDSALYLCASSLAGSTEAFFGQGTRLTVV.

The rearrangement joins TRBV29-1 to TRBJ1-2; TRBD1 agrees at 8 bases. From germline, CDR1 is SQVTM and CDR2 ANQGSEA. J lost 8 bases, V lost 0 bases, and 11 bases had no gene match. The length of the CDR3 is 15 residues. CDR3 sequence reads: CSVEDWMTGDGGYTF. In DNA, the CDR3 is TGCAGCGTTGAAGATTGGATGACAGGGGATGGGGGCTACACCTTC.

For this clone: The conserved final phenylalanine or tryptophan is absent from the CDR3, which likely points to a read error. The limits of the CDR3 on the DNA are not certain, so only TCRdb's listed CDR3 is given. The chain employs TRBV7-2 and TRBJ1-2. Inclusive of both ends, the CDR3 amounts to 8 amino acids. Germline V gives CDR1 SGHTA, CDR2 FQGNSA. CDR3 sequence reads: CASIPEIL.

The rearrangement joins TRBV19 to TRBJ2-7, with D possibly being TRBD1 (6 bases). Per germline, CDR1 LNHDA and CDR2 SQIVND (reference sequence). The CDR3 runs 14 residues. V was clipped by 6 bases and J by 2 bases, with 14 bases between them. CDR3 loop: CASRGRDNTYEQYF. The CDR3 bases are TGTGCCAGTAGGGGCCGGGACAACACCTACGAGCAGTACTTC.

The gene calls are TRBV9 and TRBJ1-3; D is unresolved. V was shortened by 5 bases and J by 4 bases, with 16 bases between the two germline ends. CDR1 is SGDLS, CDR2 YYNGEE, per germline. The length of the CDR3 is 15 residues. The CDR3 nucleotides are TGTGCCAGCAGTGTGACCCCCAGGATCGGAAACACCATATATTTT. It specifies CASSVTPRIGNTIYF.

CDR3 coding DNA: TGTGCCAGCAGCAAAGGAACCGGGACAGCCATCGAGCAGTACTTC. This encodes CASSKGTGTAIEQYF. The genes are TRBV7-9 and TRBJ2-7; 7 bases are shared with TRBD1. V lost 5 bases and J lost 6; bases outside the gene matches: 13. CDR1 and CDR2 from the germline V gene are SEHNR and FQNEAQ (reference sequence). The CDR3 sequence is 15 residues long.

This clone was recorded once. The chain employs TRBV3-1 (or the pseudogene TRBV3-2) and TRBJ2-3; D is possibly TRBD2 (5 bases). Trimming left V 3 bases short and J 8 bases short, with 12 bases between. CDR3 length: 13 amino acids. Germline lookup yields CDR1 LGHDT and CDR2 YNNKEL (reference sequence). The CDR3 nucleotides read TGTGCCAGCAGCCACCAAGGACGGGGTACGCAGTATTTT. It yields the protein CASSHQGRGTQYF.